This entry features one T cell receptor beta chain sequence. This sample was taken from a study of blood T cell repertoires in COVID-19. Germline lookup yields CDR1 SEHNR and CDR2 FQNEAQ (reference sequence). The ends were cut back, 5 bases at V and 6 bases at J, with 8 bases in the middle. CDR3 size: 12 residues. Under the authors' procedure: For nucleated cells, counts were estimated from reference gene primer amplification. Assay used: immunoSEQ multiplex PCR; TCRdb lists only in-frame clones, some missing. V and J calls and clone size follow that table, whereas D and trimming were derived from the DNA. The repertoire has about 330,000 clones, about 89% of them found once; the top ten carry under 7.5%.

Material for sequencing was peripheral blood. The chain employs TRBV7-9 and TRBJ2-1; D remains unclear. The sequence derives from a man between 18 and 29 years old who had recovered from COVID-19. CDR3: CASSPGINEQFF. Here the CDR3 DNA reads TGTGCCAGCAGCCCTGGCATCAATGAGCAGTTCTTC.